This passage covers 5 T cell receptor beta chains from one sample sequenced in a study of OX40 agonist ivuxolimab in advanced cancers. Profiling relied on immunoSEQ multiplex PCR, and the TCRdb table lists in-frame clones only, not all of them. The sample has under 95,000 clones; around 90% are singletons. The material sequenced was CD4+ or CD8+ T cells sorted from blood, taken in a trial of the OX40 agonist ivuxolimab. These receptors all come from an adult with an advanced solid tumor such as melanoma, head and neck, liver or kidney cancer.

The chain is built from TRBV27 and TRBJ1-4; a possible D gene is TRBD1 (5 bases). Trimming stripped 8 bases from V and 7 bases from J, with 17 bases between. CDR1 is MNHEY and CDR2 is SMNVEV in the germline V gene (reference sequence). The CDR3 loop spans 14 amino acids. The CDR3 DNA sequence: TGTGCCAGCCGACTCCAGGGTTCGAGTGAAAAACTGTTTTTT. Its protein is CASRLQGSSEKLFF. Using reference TRBV27 and TRBJ1-4 for the parts outside the CDR3, the full variable domain is EAQVTQNPRYLITVTGKKLTVTCSQNMNHEYMSWYRQDPGLGLRQIYYSMNVEVTDKGDVPEGYKVSRKEKRNFPLILESPSPNQTSLYFCASRLQGSSEKLFFGSGTQLSVL.

V gene TRBV28 combines with J gene TRBJ2-1; 10 nucleotides match TRBD2. The ends lost 8 bases at V and 8 bases at J; junction bases unmatched: 6. CDR3 length: 13 residues. The germline CDR1 and CDR2 sequences are MDHEN and SYDVKM. The DNA of the CDR3 is TGTGCCAGCGACCCTAGCGGGAGCGATGAGCAGTTCTTC. Residues: CASDPSGSDEQFF.

The J gene is TRBJ2-5, the V gene TRBV7-8; no definite D call. The CDR3 loop spans 13 amino acids. Per germline, CDR1 SGHVS and CDR2 FQNEAQ. V shed 3 bases and J shed 5 bases, with 10 bases lying between them. The CDR3 protein is CASSLAPAETQYF. Written as DNA, the CDR3 is TGTGCCAGCAGCTTGGCCCCGGCGGAGACCCAGTACTTC.

In its sample, this clone was seen once. The chain links TRBV5-5 to TRBJ2-7; D uncertain. Trimming took off 4 bases at V and 2 bases at J, with 16 bases between the two ends. CDR1 is SGHKS, CDR2 YYEKEE, per germline (reference sequence). This CDR3 has 15 amino acids. The CDR3 sequence: CASSKRAESTYEQYF. The CDR3 region has the DNA TGTGCCAGCAGCAAACGGGCGGAAAGCACCTACGAGCAGTACTTC.

This rearrangement joins TRBV11-2 to TRBJ2-5, with 16 bases fitting TRBD2. Per germline, CDR1 SGHAT and CDR2 FQNNGV. The CDR3 spans 16 residues. V dropped 5 bases and J dropped 4; count of bases not matched to a gene: 4. CDR3 in DNA: TGTGCCAGCAGCCAGGGACTAGCGGGGGGGTCAGAGACCCAGTACTTC. Translated, it gives CASSQGLAGGSETQYF.